A selection of T cell receptor beta chains follows, all from one sample in a study of glioma-infiltrating T cells. TCRdb used MiXCR to reprocess the multiplex PCR reads, holding one entry per CDR3 protein. The table includes a few hundred thousand distinct CDR3 sequences, more than 35% detected once. Sequencing was performed on glioma tissue, nonneoplastic brain tissue, or PBMCs (not recorded which). The source of these receptors is a human donor with low-grade glioma or glioblastoma, undergoing nonglioma brain surgery, or in good health (not recorded which). Each CDR3 is given with its conserved first and last residue.

v_call	j_call	cdr3_aa
TRBV19	TRBJ2-5	CASSLGRTLGKETQYF
TRBV7-2	TRBJ1-4	CASSLVTGGSYEKLFF
TRBV20-1	TRBJ1-3	CSARDIPGNSGNTIYF
TRBV28	TRBJ1-5	CASLSGTINQPQHF
TRBV28	TRBJ2-5	CASRPTYRGETQYF
TRBV19	TRBJ1-2	CASSPAGYGYTF
TRBV2	TRBJ1-5	CASRSDRGSNQPQHF
TRBV12-3/TRBV12-4	TRBJ2-3	CASSFTGISTDTQYF
TRBV5-8	TRBJ2-1	CASSLARPQQFF
TRBV28	TRBJ2-7	CASSFRSGTYEQYF
TRBV6-1	TRBJ2-7	CASRRTSGRIAYEQYF
TRBV20-1	TRBJ1-1	CSATLLSEAFF
TRBV4-3	TRBJ2-7	CASSQASGLAVNEQYF
TRBV12-3/TRBV12-4	TRBJ2-2	CASSSRGGGREKSGELFF
TRBV6-1	TRBJ2-7	CASRDTRSYEQYF
TRBV24-1	TRBJ2-4	CATSDTGTEGAKNIQYF
TRBV15	TRBJ2-7	CATSRILAGGGEQYF
TRBV28	.	CASLSLLAGTPQHF
TRBV7-2	TRBJ2-7	CASSLRAPTGQYF
TRBV4-1	TRBJ2-1	CASSQLRDRDDEQFF
TRBV20-1	TRBJ1-5	CSASVGTGRFNQPQHF
TRBV5-1	TRBJ2-1	CASSLSAGYDEQFF
TRBV19	TRBJ1-1	CASRRDNTEAFF
TRBV20-1	TRBJ2-7	CSARGLAGGRISYEQYF
TRBV24-1	TRBJ1-1	CATSDWLSREAFF
TRBV24-1	TRBJ2-3	CATSDLPASVPSTDTQYF
TRBV29-1	TRBJ1-2	CSASRGPSYGYTF
TRBV7-2	TRBJ2-1	CASSISVYNEQFF
TRBV10-3	TRBJ1-1	CAISDTFEAFF
TRBV20-1	TRBJ2-1	CSALTGTFSYNEQFF
TRBV7-9	TRBJ2-1	CASSPLRGGSYNEQFF
TRBV6-1	TRBJ1-1	CASRGVSGTEAFF
TRBV20-1	TRBJ1-1	CSAPAGTGRVVEAFF
TRBV2	TRBJ1-1	CASSDPRAGNTEAFF
TRBV7-6	TRBJ2-7	CASSSSVKYNEQYF
TRBV29-1	TRBJ2-7	CSVGKGQGYEQYF
TRBV20-1	TRBJ2-7	CSARRGEGTYEQYF
TRBV25-1	TRBJ2-5	CASSEIRNQETQYF
TRBV10-3	TRBJ2-3	CAISESKDTAGDTQYF
TRBV28	TRBJ2-3	CASSPWTGGTDTQYF
TRBV28	TRBJ2-2	CASRVQENTGELFF
TRBV6-1	TRBJ2-7	CASRWTSEYKQYF
TRBV5-1	TRBJ1-3	CASSSQGGLSGNTIYF
TRBV6-2/TRBV6-3	TRBJ1-1	CASINRGTEAFF
TRBV27	TRBJ1-2	CASTRTGGDPYGYTF
TRBV6-5	TRBJ2-6	CASSLSYSGSNVLTF
TRBV20-1	TRBJ1-1	CSAGGPTEAFF
TRBV2	TRBJ2-1	CASTGTSAYNEQFF
TRBV6-1	TRBJ2-5	CASSRDFKEETQYF
TRBV6-5	TRBJ1-6	CASSRHQGQGYLPLHF
TRBV2	TRBJ2-2	CASRAPSRAGELFF
TRBV28	TRBJ2-1	CASTSLDRGGYNEQFF
TRBV20-1	TRBJ2-7	CSARRQGSHEQYF
TRBV7-9	TRBJ1-1	CASSLATEAFF
TRBV6-1	TRBJ1-1	CASIFLPGQQNTEAFF